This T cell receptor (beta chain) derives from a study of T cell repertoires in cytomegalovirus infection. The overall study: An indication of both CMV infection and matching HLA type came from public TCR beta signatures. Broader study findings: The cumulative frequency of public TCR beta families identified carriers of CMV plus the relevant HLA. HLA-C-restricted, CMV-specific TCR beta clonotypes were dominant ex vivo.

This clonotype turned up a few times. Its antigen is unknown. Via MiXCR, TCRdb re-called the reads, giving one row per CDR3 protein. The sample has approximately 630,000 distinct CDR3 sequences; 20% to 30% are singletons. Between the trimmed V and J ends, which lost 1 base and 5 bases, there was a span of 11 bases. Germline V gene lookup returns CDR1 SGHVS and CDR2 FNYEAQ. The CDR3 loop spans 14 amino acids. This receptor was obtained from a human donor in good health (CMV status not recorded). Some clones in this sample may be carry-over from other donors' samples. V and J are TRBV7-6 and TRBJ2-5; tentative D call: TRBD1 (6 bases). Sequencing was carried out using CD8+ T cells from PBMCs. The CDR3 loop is CASSLEGVAETQYF. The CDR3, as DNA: TGTGCCAGCAGCTTAGAGGGGGTGGCGGAGACCCAGTACTTC.